Following are 6 T cell receptor beta chains from one sample sequenced in a study of cytomegalovirus exposure and HLA in healthy donors. PCR used 60 Vbeta primers and 13 Jbeta primers. The method was immunoSEQ multiplex PCR; TCRdb's version includes in-frame clones alone and lacks a portion of them. Of around 120,000 clones in the sample, 65% to 80% were seen once. Sequencing was carried out using PBMCs. Source of these receptors: a female donor in good health and CMV-seropositive.

The V and J genes are TRBV6-5 and TRBJ2-3; a possible D gene is TRBD2 (6 bases). Germline values: CDR1 MNHEY, CDR2 SVGAGI. This CDR3 is built from 14 residues. Trimming left V 7 bases short and J 0 bases short, with 11 bases between. The CDR3 spells CASTRGRSTDTQYF. CDR3 sequence (DNA): TGTGCCAGCACCCGGGGGAGGAGCACAGATACGCAGTATTTT.

V gene TRBV9 combines with J gene TRBJ2-1, with 9 bases that match TRBD1. V was clipped by 4 bases and J by 3 bases; unmatched bases: 14. The CDR3 contains 18 residues. Germline V CDR1 and CDR2: SGDLS, YYNGEE. CDR3 coding DNA: TGTGCCAGCAGCACTGATTCCCCGGGACAGGGATTCTACAATGAGCAGTTCTTC. Amino acids: CASSTDSPGQGFYNEQFF.

The CDR3 nucleotides read TGTGCCAGCCCGCGGTTTTCTGGGACTAGCGGTAGGAATGAGCAGTTCTTC. Protein: CASPRFSGTSGRNEQFF. This rearrangement joins TRBV6-4 to TRBJ2-1; TRBD2 matches 11 bases. CDR3 length equals 17 residues. Germline assignment: CDR1 MRHNA and CDR2 SNTAGT. Trimming cost V 8 bases and J 7 bases; bases outside gene matches: 16.

V gene TRBV21-1 combines with J gene TRBJ2-1; the table's TRBD2 call for D was not verified on the DNA. TRBV21-1 is a pseudogene. CDR3 size: 15 residues. CDR3 region: CASVQLAGVYNEQFF. The CDR3 DNA sequence: TGTGCCAGCGTCCAACTAGCGGGAGTCTACAATGAGCAGTTCTTC.

V usage is TRBV7-6 and J usage is TRBJ2-5; the match to TRBD2 covers 12 bases. The CDR3 is 15 residues long. The V gene's germline CDR1 is SGHVS and CDR2 FNYEAQ. After removal of 5 bases from V and 5 bases from J, the junction contained 6 bases not matched to a gene. CDR3 in amino acids: CASSKTSGRRETQYF. In DNA, the CDR3 is TGTGCCAGCAGCAAGACTAGCGGGAGAAGGGAGACCCAGTACTTC.

The chain is built from TRBV5-8 and TRBJ2-3; TRBD1 aligns across 11 bases. J gave up 4 bases and V 4 bases, and 8 bases lay outside the gene matches. CDR3 size: 16 residues. Germline CDR1 reads SGHTS; CDR2 reads YDEGEE. The CDR3 sequence is CASSRWDRGESDTQYF. CDR3 bases: TGTGCCAGCAGCCGGTGGGACAGGGGGGAGTCAGATACGCAGTATTTT. The full variable domain, rest sourced from reference TRBV5-8 and TRBJ2-3, is EAGVTQSPTHLIKTRGQQATLRCSPISGHTSVYWYQQALGLGLQFLLWYDEGEERNRGNFPPRFSGRQFPNYSSELNVNALELEDSALYLCASSRWDRGESDTQYFGPGTRLTVL.